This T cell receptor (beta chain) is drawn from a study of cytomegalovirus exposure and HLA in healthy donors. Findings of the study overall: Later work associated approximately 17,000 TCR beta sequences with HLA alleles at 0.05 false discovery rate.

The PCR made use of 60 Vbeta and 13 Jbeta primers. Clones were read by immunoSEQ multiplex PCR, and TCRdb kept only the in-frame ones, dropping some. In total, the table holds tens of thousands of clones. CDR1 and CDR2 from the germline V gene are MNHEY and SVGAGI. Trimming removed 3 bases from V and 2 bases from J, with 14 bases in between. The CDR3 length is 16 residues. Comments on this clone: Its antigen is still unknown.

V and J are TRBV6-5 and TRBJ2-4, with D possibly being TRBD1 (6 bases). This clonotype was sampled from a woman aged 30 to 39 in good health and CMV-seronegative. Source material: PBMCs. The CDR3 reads CASSYGSGESKNIQYF. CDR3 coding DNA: TGTGCCAGCAGTTATGGATCAGGGGAGTCCAAAAACATTCAGTACTTC.